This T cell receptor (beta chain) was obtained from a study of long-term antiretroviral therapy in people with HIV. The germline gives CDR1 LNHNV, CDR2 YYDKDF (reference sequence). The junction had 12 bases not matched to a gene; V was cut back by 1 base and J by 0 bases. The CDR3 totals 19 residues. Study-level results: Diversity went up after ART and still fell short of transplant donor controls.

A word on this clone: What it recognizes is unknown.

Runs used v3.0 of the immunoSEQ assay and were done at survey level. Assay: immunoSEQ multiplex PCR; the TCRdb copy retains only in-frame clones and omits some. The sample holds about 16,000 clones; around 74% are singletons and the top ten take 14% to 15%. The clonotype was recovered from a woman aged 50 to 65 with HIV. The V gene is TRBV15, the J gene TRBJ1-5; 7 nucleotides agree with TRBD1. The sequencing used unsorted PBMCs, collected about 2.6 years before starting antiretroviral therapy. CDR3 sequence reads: CATSRVGGGRALSNQPQHF. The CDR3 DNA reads TGTGCCACCAGCAGAGTCGGAGGGGGCAGGGCTCTTAGCAATCAGCCCCAGCATTTT. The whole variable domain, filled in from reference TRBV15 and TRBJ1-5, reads DAMVIQNPRYQVTQFGKPVTLSCSQTLNHNVMYWYQQKSSQAPKLLFHYYDKDFNNEADTPDNFQSRRPNTSFCFLDIRSPGLGDTAMYLCATSRVGGGRALSNQPQHFGDGTRLSIL.